This entry is about one T cell receptor (beta chain). Its antigen is unidentified. These data belong to a study of shared clonotypes between healthy human individuals. Whole-study results and caveats: Represented diversity, genetic and exposure-history alike, was limited by few donors.

CDR1 is SEHNR and CDR2 is FQNEAQ in the germline V gene (reference sequence). V shed 8 bases and J 6 bases; nucleotides not matched to a gene: 11. The CDR3 sequence is 14 residues long. Donors comprised healthy HIV-negative adults lacking recent acute infections or vaccinations. The method was immunoSEQ multiplex PCR; TCRdb's version includes in-frame clones alone and lacks a portion of them. The sample has about 460,000 clones, 70% to 80% seen once. The rearrangement joins TRBV7-9 to TRBJ2-7, with 9 bases matching TRBD2. The TCR comes from a woman between 40 and 55 years old in good health. Some clones in this sample may be carry-over from other donors' samples. The sequencing sample was made of PBMCs. The CDR3 region is CASSPGASGIEQYF. CDR3 bases: TGTGCCAGCTCCCCGGGGGCTAGCGGGATCGAGCAGTACTTC.